These T cell receptor beta chains were read from a single sample in a study of blood T cell repertoires in COVID-19. TCRdb keeps only in-frame clones here, not all; method: immunoSEQ multiplex PCR. Here the sample spans fewer than 80,000 clones, 86% being singletons. Specimen: peripheral blood. The receptors come from a man of 80 years or more with COVID-19, enrolled during active disease. Each CDR3 is given with its conserved first and last residue. Expanded clones get a size class; other rows say once, few or many, or leave the size out.

size: NA; V: TRBV10-3; J: TRBJ2-7; CDR3: CAISETRDEQYF
size: NA; V: TRBV28; J: TRBJ2-5; CDR3: CASSLTQVQETQYF
size: NA; V: TRBV7-3; J: TRBJ2-1; CDR3: CASSWRGTGGINEQFF
size: NA; V: TRBV11-2; J: TRBJ1-1; CDR3: CASSLRTGGTEAFF
size: once; V: TRBV18; J: TRBJ2-2; CDR3: CASSPSVTGGTGELFF
size: NA; V: TRBV5-1; J: TRBJ2-3; CDR3: CASSLPGAGTDTQYF
size: NA; V: TRBV18; J: TRBJ1-1; CDR3: CASSPQDTSPRAFF
size: NA; V: TRBV5-6; J: TRBJ1-3; CDR3: CASSLYSGSGNTIYF
size: once; V: TRBV11-2; J: TRBJ1-4; CDR3: CASSATGETNEKLFF
size: NA; V: TRBV7-9; J: TRBJ2-5; CDR3: CASSLDPWTGGEKETQYF
size: few; V: TRBV5-5; J: TRBJ1-5; CDR3: CASSLTGQVYQDQHF
size: few; V: TRBV27; J: TRBJ2-7; CDR3: CASSSGQGSYEQYF
size: NA; V: TRBV10-3; J: TRBJ2-5; CDR3: CAIRPQAGVQETQYF
size: NA; V: TRBV6-1; J: TRBJ2-1; CDR3: CASSEVLYNEQFF
size: once; V: TRBV7-2; J: TRBJ1-2; CDR3: CASSSAGQGRYGYTF
size: NA; V: TRBV5-6; J: TRBJ1-1; CDR3: CASSWRVRGTEAFF
size: NA; V: TRBV5-5; J: TRBJ2-7; CDR3: CASSSGGLGSYEQYF
size: NA; V: TRBV25-1; J: TRBJ1-1; CDR3: CASSGRNTEAFF
size: once; V: TRBV6-5; J: TRBJ1-2; CDR3: CASSQTRGSIYGYTF
size: NA; V: TRBV7-3; J: TRBJ2-1; CDR3: CASSSLTSGGRNEQFF
size: NA; V: TRBV6-5; J: TRBJ1-2; CDR3: CASSRDTDYGYTF
size: NA; V: TRBV5-4; J: TRBJ1-3; CDR3: CASSKTGTESGNTIYF
size: NA; V: TRBV27; J: TRBJ1-4; CDR3: CASRGTIGKLFF
size: NA; V: TRBV7-2; J: TRBJ1-1; CDR3: CASSLNFGQGGVDAFF
size: NA; V: TRBV18; J: TRBJ2-5; CDR3: CASSLTEAGAQYF